This T cell receptor (beta chain) was profiled in a study of OX40 agonist ivuxolimab in advanced cancers. General study results and limits: Normalized T-cell clonal expansion was also low in a subset of nonresponders. Relative to CD4+, CD8+ T cells held more expanded clones on average. Clonal expansion was seen in CD4+ and CD8+ blood T cells by week 6 at 0.1 to 3.0 mg/kg.

Details on this clone: The antigen is unknown.

At cycle 4 day 1, cycle 7 day 1, and baseline, blood was sampled. Assay: immunoSEQ multiplex PCR; the TCRdb copy retains only in-frame clones and omits some. The sample yields fewer than 80,000 clones, around 87% seen once. Germline V gene data show CDR1 as MRHNA and CDR2 as SNTAGT. The CDR3 runs to 16 residues. J lost 0 bases, V lost 7 bases, and 9 bases had no gene match. The TCR sequence derives from an adult with an advanced solid tumor such as melanoma, head and neck, liver or kidney cancer. The source material was CD4+ or CD8+ T cells sorted from blood, sampled in a trial of the OX40 agonist ivuxolimab. The V and J genes are TRBV6-4 and TRBJ2-1; 7 bases map to TRBD2. The DNA for the CDR3 is TGTGCCAGCAACCTTAGGGGACTACACTCCTACAATGAGCAGTTCTTC. It specifies CASNLRGLHSYNEQFF.